These 5 T cell receptor beta chains originate from one sample sequenced in a study of T cells in women clearing cervical HPV infection. Only in-frame clones appear in the TCRdb table, and some are missing; sequencing was by immunoSEQ multiplex PCR. Its clone listing holds tens of thousands of clones. Input material: blood buffy coat. These receptors all stem from a woman between 18 and 75 years old with a cervical HPV16 infection that either progressed to CIN3+ or cleared (not recorded which).

For this clone: Read sequence stops 3 residues before the CDR3 end, and the germline J gene provides the missing end. V is TRBV9 and J is TRBJ2-7; a weak D match, TRBD2 (7 bases). CDR3 length: 13 amino acids. CDR1 and CDR2 (germline): SGDLS, YYNGEE. Trimming cost V 3 bases and J 5 bases, with 12 bases left between them. Incomplete CDR3 DNA: TGTGCCAGCAGCGCCGCGGGGGCTGACGAG. Translation: CASSAAGADE. The CDR3 as a whole reads CASSAAGADEQYF.

A note on this clone: The sequenced fragment ends 3 residues before the CDR3 boundary, so the rest is inferred from the germline J gene. The chain recombines TRBV20-1 with TRBJ2-1; 14 bases match TRBD2. The V segment lost 5 bases and the J segment 3 bases; nucleotides outside the gene matches: 3. This CDR3 has 15 amino acids. Looked up from germline, CDR1 is DFQATT and CDR2 is SNEGSKA (reference sequence). CDR3 in amino acids: CSARTSGGFYNEQFF. The DNA read from the CDR3 is TGCAGTGCTCGGACTAGCGGGGGGTTCTACAATGAG.

Regarding this clone: Read data end 3 residues before the CDR3 end; the end is taken from the germline J gene. This chain uses TRBV5-5 with TRBJ2-5; D tentatively fits TRBD1 or TRBD2 (5 bases each). Germline lookup yields CDR1 SGHKS and CDR2 YYEKEE (reference sequence). The length of the CDR3 is 12 residues. Trimming stripped 4 bases from V and 4 bases from J, with 8 bases between. The CDR3 protein is CASSEGLETQYF. CDR3 bases read: TGTGCCAGCAGCGAGGGGCTAGAGACC.

As regards this clone: Read coverage stops 3 residues before the CDR3 terminus; the germline J gene supplies the remainder. The chain recombines TRBV5-1 with TRBJ1-1; D may be TRBD1 (6 bases). The germline V and J ends were trimmed by 5 bases and 1 base, with 9 bases remaining between them. This CDR3 has 13 residues. The germline gives CDR1 SGHRS, CDR2 YFSETQ. The CDR3 sequence: CASRYRENTEAFF. CDR3 DNA (partial): TGCGCCAGCAGGTACAGGGAGAACACTGAA. Filled out from reference TRBV5-1 and TRBJ1-1, the complete variable domain reads KAGVTQTPRYLIKTRGQQVTLSCSPISGHRSVSWYQQTPGQGLQFLFEYFSETQRNKGNFPGRFSGRQFSNSRSEMNVSTLELGDSALYLCASRYRENTEAFFGQGTRLTVV.

As to this clone: The CDR3 end falls 3 residues outside the read, so it is completed with the germline J gene. The gene calls are TRBV19 and TRBJ2-1; TRBD2 is a possible D gene (6 bases). Germline CDR1 and CDR2: LNHDA and SQIVND (reference sequence). The CDR3 is 16 amino acids. The V end was cut by 4 bases, the J end by 7 bases, with 20 bases between. The sequenced part of the CDR3 DNA is TGTGCCAGTAGTACCGCGGCGAGCGGAGGAGGGAATGAG. This sequence encodes CASSTAASGGGNE. The entire CDR3 is CASSTAASGGGNEQFF. The full variable domain, with the rest looked up from reference TRBV19 and TRBJ2-1, is DGGITQSPKYLFRKEGQNVTLSCEQNLNHDAMYWYRQDPGQGLRLIYYSQIVNDFQKGDIAEGYSVSREKKESFPLTVTSAQKNPTAFYLCASSTAASGGGNEQFFGPGTRLTVL.